This T cell receptor beta chain appears in the sequencing data of a study of T cell clonotyping in hematopoietic cell transplantation. Assay: immunoSEQ multiplex PCR; the TCRdb copy retains only in-frame clones and omits some. The table lists about 1,100 clones, roughly 92% of them singletons. About this clone itself: Its antigen is as yet unknown.

The CDR3 loop spans 16 amino acids. Trimming took 1 base from V and 0 from J, leaving 15 bases between them. Germline V lookup: CDR1 GTSNPN, CDR2 SVGIG (reference sequence). Findings of the study overall: Graft donor and pretransplant recipient Inverse Simpson Index values predicted broader posttransplant TCR diversity. At the given depth, recipient repertoires were over 97% de novo clonotypes. After transplant, recipient diversity fell while pathologically expanded clonotypes grew through day 180. Without cell sorting, CD4 versus CD8 contributions remain unresolved.

This receptor was obtained from a male patient in his fifties who had an allogeneic stem cell transplant from a related donor, so T cells may come from the graft donor. Some clones in this sample may be carry-over from other donors' samples. The chain recombines TRBV30 with TRBJ1-2; the D gene is possibly TRBD1 (6 bases). Sample: PBMCs, taken 180 days after allogeneic stem cell transplant. CDR3 DNA sequence: TGTGCCTGGAGTGAAGGCGGGACACATACTAACTATGGCTACACCTTC. It is translated as CAWSEGGTHTNYGYTF.